This T cell receptor (beta chain) is from a study of blood T cell repertoires in COVID-19. Study details: Collection of acute and convalescent COVID-19 samples took place in the United States, Italy and Spain.

This CDR3 is built from 15 residues. The germline V gene encodes CDR1 SGHRS and CDR2 YFSETQ. Trimming removed 3 bases from V and 2 bases from J; junction bases left unmatched: 3. Per the original data handling: Quantification of nucleated cells was approximated via reference gene primer amplification. Libraries were prepared by immunoSEQ multiplex PCR; TCRdb keeps only in-frame clonotypes and omits some of them. V, J and clone size were drawn from that table, and D and trimming were deduced from the DNA. The repertoire holds about 130,000 clones, approximately 81% seen once, with under 1.5% in the top ten.

Material for sequencing was peripheral blood. The chain couples TRBV5-1 to TRBJ2-3, with 10 bases lining up with TRBD2. The receptor was derived from a man in his sixties with acute or convalescent COVID-19. CDR3: CASSWLAGDTDTQYF. The CDR3 DNA reads TGCGCCAGCAGCTGGCTAGCGGGGGACACAGATACGCAGTATTTT. Supplemented by reference TRBV5-1 and TRBJ2-3, the full variable domain reads KAGVTQTPRYLIKTRGQQVTLSCSPISGHRSVSWYQQTPGQGLQFLFEYFSETQRNKGNFPGRFSGRQFSNSRSEMNVSTLELGDSALYLCASSWLAGDTDTQYFGPGTRLTVL.